The T cell receptor beta chain described here comes from a study of cytomegalovirus exposure and HLA in healthy donors. Though probably carrying unrecorded immune exposures, donors were nominally healthy at sampling. About this clone: The antigen is undetermined.

Study-level points and caveats: Serostatus for CMV was the only available immune exposure information.

With 60 Vbeta and 13 Jbeta primers, the PCR was carried out. The data were produced by immunoSEQ multiplex PCR, yet TCRdb's version contains in-frame clones alone and is incomplete. The sample lists roughly 150,000 clones, around 75% occurring once. Sequencing was carried out using PBMCs. The TCR was taken from a man aged 55 to 69 in good health and CMV-seronegative.

The CDR3 loop reads CASRGSIANEQFF. The CDR3 DNA reads TGTGCCAGCAGAGGATCGATAGCAAATGAGCAGTTCTTC. The V call is TRBV27, the J call TRBJ2-1; D gene unclear. This CDR3 contains 13 residues. The V end was cut by 6 bases, the J end by 7 bases, with 13 bases between. Germline V gene data show CDR1 as MNHEY and CDR2 as SMNVEV (reference sequence).